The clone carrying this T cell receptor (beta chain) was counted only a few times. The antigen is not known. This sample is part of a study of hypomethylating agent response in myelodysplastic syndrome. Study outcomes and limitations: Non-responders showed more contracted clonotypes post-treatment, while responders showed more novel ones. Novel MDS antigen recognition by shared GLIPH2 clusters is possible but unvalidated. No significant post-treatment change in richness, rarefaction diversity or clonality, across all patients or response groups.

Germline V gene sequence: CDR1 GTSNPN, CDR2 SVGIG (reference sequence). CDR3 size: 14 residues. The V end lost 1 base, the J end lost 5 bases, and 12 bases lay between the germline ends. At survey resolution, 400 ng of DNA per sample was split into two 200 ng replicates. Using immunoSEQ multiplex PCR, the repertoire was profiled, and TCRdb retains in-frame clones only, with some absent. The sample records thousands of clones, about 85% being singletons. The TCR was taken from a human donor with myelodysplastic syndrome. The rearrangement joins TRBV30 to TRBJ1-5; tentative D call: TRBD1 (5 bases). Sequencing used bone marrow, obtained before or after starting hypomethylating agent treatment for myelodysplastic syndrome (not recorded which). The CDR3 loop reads CAWSGPGTHQPQHF. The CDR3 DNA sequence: TGTGCCTGGAGTGGACCCGGGACCCATCAGCCCCAGCATTTT.